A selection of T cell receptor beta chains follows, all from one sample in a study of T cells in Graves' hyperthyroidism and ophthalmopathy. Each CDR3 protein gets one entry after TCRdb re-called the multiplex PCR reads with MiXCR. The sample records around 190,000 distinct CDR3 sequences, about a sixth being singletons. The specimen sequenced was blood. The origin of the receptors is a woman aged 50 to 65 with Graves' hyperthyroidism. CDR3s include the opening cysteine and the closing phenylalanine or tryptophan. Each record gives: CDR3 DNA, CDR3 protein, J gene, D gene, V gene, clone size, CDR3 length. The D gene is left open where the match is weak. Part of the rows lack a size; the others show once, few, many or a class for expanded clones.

TGTGCCAGTAGTATAGTGGGGACAGGGTGGAATTCACCCCTCCACTTT	CASSIVGTGWNSPLHF	TRBJ1-6	TRBD1	TRBV19	-	16
TGTGCCAGCAGCCGACCAGGGGACGCCTACAATGAGCAGTTCTTC	CASSRPGDAYNEQFF	TRBJ2-1	-	TRBV5-4	-	15
TGCAGTGCTAGAGCGAAGACAGGGTCCTACGAGCAGTACTTC	CSARAKTGSYEQYF	TRBJ2-7	TRBD1	TRBV20-1	many	14
TGTGCCAGCAGCCAGGCAGGGTTCGAGCAGTACTTC	CASSQAGFEQYF	TRBJ2-7	-	TRBV5-6	many	12
TGTGCCAGCAGTCCTCAGACTCTCTACGAGCAGTACTTC	CASSPQTLYEQYF	TRBJ2-7	-	TRBV27	many	13
TGTGCTAGCAGCTCAGGACTAGCGGGGGCTGGGGATACGCAGTATTTT	CASSSGLAGAGDTQYF	TRBJ2-3	TRBD2	TRBV7-7	few	16
TGTGCCAGCAGCTTGTCGTGGGGCGACAATCAGCCCCAGCATTTT	CASSLSWGDNQPQHF	TRBJ1-5	-	TRBV7-9	-	15
TGTGCCAGCAGTTCTTTCTTCCCCGGGACAAACTACAATGAGCAGTTCTTC	CASSSFFPGTNYNEQFF	TRBJ2-1	-	TRBV12-3/TRBV12-4	many	17
TGTGCCAGCAGCTTCTCCCCTCCTGGGTACAATGAGCAGTTCTTC	CASSFSPPGYNEQFF	TRBJ2-1	-	TRBV7-3	many	15
TGTGCCAGCAGCCAAGGCGGGGGAGTCAATGAGCAGTTCTTC	CASSQGGGVNEQFF	TRBJ2-1	TRBD2	TRBV3-1	few	14
TGTGCCAGCAGCCCGGGACTAGCGGGGCCAGAGACCCAGTACTTC	CASSPGLAGPETQYF	TRBJ2-5	TRBD2	TRBV5-8	many	15
TGTGCCAGCAGTGAACAGGGGTCCACTGATGGCTACACCTTC	CASSEQGSTDGYTF	TRBJ1-2	-	TRBV6-1	-	14
TGCAGTGGCCAGTCGGCCCCGTCGGGTGAGCAGTTCTTC	CSGQSAPSGEQFF	TRBJ2-1	-	TRBV20-1	many	13
TGCAGTGCTAGAGGCCCCCCCACTAGCGGGGCGTACTACGAGCAGTACTTC	CSARGPPTSGAYYEQYF	TRBJ2-7	TRBD2	TRBV20-1	many	17
TGTGCCAGCAGCCGTACCGGGGGGAACACTGAAGCTTTCTTT	CASSRTGGNTEAFF	TRBJ1-1	-	TRBV12-3/TRBV12-4	many	14
TGCAGTGCTCCATCGGGGGGGGAAGAGACCCAGTACTTC	CSAPSGGEETQYF	TRBJ2-5	TRBD2	TRBV20-1	-	13
TGTGCCAGCAGAGGACTAGCGGGGACCAGGGGGGTAACAGATACGCAGTATTTT	CASRGLAGTRGVTDTQYF	TRBJ2-3	TRBD2	TRBV6-2/TRBV6-3	-	18